This T cell receptor beta chain was documented in a study of shared clonotypes between healthy human individuals. Germline assignment: CDR1 SNHLY and CDR2 FYNNEI. CDR3 length equals 16 residues. V was pared by 7 bases and J by 1 base, with 10 bases of the junction left unmatched. TCRdb keeps only in-frame clones here, not all; method: immunoSEQ multiplex PCR. Of 950,000 to 1,100,000 clones in the sample, about 75% were seen once. Naive CD45RA+ and memory CD45RA-negative subsets were split from CD4+ cells. This clone was detected once. Its antigen is as yet unknown. Study findings and constraints: Four donors held about 5% of naive CD4 clonotypes in common.

The specimen was memory CD4+ T cells sorted from blood. The subset denotes: CD45RA-negative fraction. This sequence originates from a man younger than 30 in good health. The chain combines TRBV2 with TRBJ2-5, with 9 positions matching TRBD1. DNA for the CDR3: TGTGCCAGCATGAGGGTCCGGGACAGGGTCCAAGAGACCCAGTACTTC. It translates to CASMRVRDRVQETQYF.